Listed below are T cell receptor beta chains from one sample, sequenced in a study of T cell responses to AZD1222 COVID-19 vaccine. Using immunoSEQ multiplex PCR, the repertoire was profiled, and TCRdb retains in-frame clones only, with some absent. The sample gives about 150,000 clones, 89% of which show up once; approximately 5.1% is in the top ten. Sequenced here: peripheral blood, sampled on day 0 of AZD1222 vaccination. The receptors here all came from an adult in good health. Each CDR3 is given with its conserved first and last residue. The order of the fields is D gene, V gene, J gene, clone size, CDR3 protein, CDR3 DNA. D genes are given only for firm matches. Clone size is not always given. Where it is, it says once, few, many or a class for expanded clones.

D gene: -
V gene: TRBV7-2
J gene: TRBJ2-7
clone size: -
CDR3 protein: CASSPSGSPYEQYF
CDR3 DNA: TGTGCCAGCAGCCCTTCTGGCTCCCCCTACGAGCAGTACTTC

D gene: -
V gene: TRBV19
J gene: TRBJ1-5
clone size: -
CDR3 protein: CASSIDVTRYQPQHF
CDR3 DNA: TGTGCCAGTAGTATAGATGTAACAAGATATCAGCCCCAGCATTTT

D gene: -
V gene: TRBV6-5
J gene: TRBJ1-5
clone size: -
CDR3 protein: CASSSDTNQPQHF
CDR3 DNA: TGTGCCAGCAGTTCCGACACCAATCAGCCCCAGCATTTT

D gene: -
V gene: TRBV11-3
J gene: TRBJ1-5
clone size: few
CDR3 protein: CASSLGSSKPQHF
CDR3 DNA: TGTGCCAGCAGCTTAGGATCCAGTAAGCCCCAGCATTTT

D gene: TRBD2
V gene: TRBV7-3
J gene: TRBJ2-3
clone size: -
CDR3 protein: CASSLVAGLGTDTQYF
CDR3 DNA: TGTGCCAGCAGCTTAGTGGCAGGACTAGGCACAGATACGCAGTATTTT

D gene: TRBD1
V gene: TRBV18
J gene: TRBJ1-2
clone size: few
CDR3 protein: CASSPGQGAGGYTF
CDR3 DNA: TGTGCCAGCTCACCCGGACAGGGGGCTGGTGGCTACACCTTC

D gene: TRBD1
V gene: TRBV10-1
J gene: TRBJ2-7
clone size: -
CDR3 protein: CASSTDRGPYEQYF
CDR3 DNA: TGCGCCAGCAGTACGGACAGGGGACCGTACGAGCAGTACTTC

D gene: -
V gene: TRBV28
J gene: TRBJ1-3
clone size: once
CDR3 protein: CASSLGGLGNTIYF
CDR3 DNA: TGTGCCAGCAGCCTCGGGGGACTCGGAAACACCATATATTTT

D gene: -
V gene: TRBV24-1
J gene: TRBJ2-7
clone size: once
CDR3 protein: CATSSQGYEQYF
CDR3 DNA: TGTGCCACCAGTTCCCAGGGGTACGAGCAGTACTTC

D gene: TRBD2
V gene: TRBV4-1
J gene: TRBJ2-1
clone size: -
CDR3 protein: CASLSTSGIGNEQFF
CDR3 DNA: TGCGCCAGTCTCTCGACTAGCGGGATAGGCAATGAGCAGTTCTTC

D gene: -
V gene: TRBV30
J gene: TRBJ2-2
clone size: -
CDR3 protein: CAWSVPRQGVWNTGELFF
CDR3 DNA: TGTGCCTGGAGTGTACCCCGTCAAGGAGTCTGGAACACCGGGGAGCTGTTTTTT

D gene: TRBD1
V gene: TRBV19
J gene: TRBJ2-7
clone size: -
CDR3 protein: CASSIVPGGYEQYF
CDR3 DNA: TGTGCCAGTAGTATAGTGCCAGGGGGCTACGAGCAGTACTTC

D gene: -
V gene: TRBV4-3
J gene: TRBJ2-3
clone size: -
CDR3 protein: CASSHGDTQYF
CDR3 DNA: TGCGCCAGCAGCCATGGAGATACGCAGTATTTT

D gene: TRBD2
V gene: TRBV9
J gene: TRBJ2-5
clone size: once
CDR3 protein: CASSVGLASSQETQYF
CDR3 DNA: TGTGCCAGCAGCGTGGGACTAGCGTCAAGCCAAGAGACCCAGTACTTC

D gene: -
V gene: TRBV7-8
J gene: TRBJ2-1
clone size: -
CDR3 protein: CASSLGTGSYNEQFF
CDR3 DNA: TGTGCCAGCAGCTTAGGGACTGGCTCCTACAATGAGCAGTTCTTC

D gene: -
V gene: TRBV3-1/TRBV3-2
J gene: TRBJ2-5
clone size: -
CDR3 protein: CASSQDIFLSLAVGETQYF
CDR3 DNA: TGTGCCAGCAGCCAAGATATCTTTCTCAGTCTAGCAGTGGGCGAGACCCAGTACTTC

D gene: -
V gene: TRBV9
J gene: TRBJ2-5
clone size: -
CDR3 protein: CASSVGRTLQETQYF
CDR3 DNA: TGTGCCAGCAGCGTAGGCAGAACCCTCCAAGAGACCCAGTACTTC

D gene: -
V gene: TRBV10-3
J gene: TRBJ1-5
clone size: -
CDR3 protein: CAISEGKGNQPQHF
CDR3 DNA: TGTGCCATCAGTGAGGGTAAGGGCAATCAGCCCCAGCATTTT

D gene: TRBD2
V gene: TRBV7-2
J gene: TRBJ2-3
clone size: -
CDR3 protein: CASSSGTSGGSATDTQYF
CDR3 DNA: TGTGCCAGCAGCTCGGGGACTAGCGGGGGTTCTGCCACAGATACGCAGTATTTT

D gene: TRBD1
V gene: TRBV19
J gene: TRBJ2-7
clone size: -
CDR3 protein: CASGSPGTGFYEQYF
CDR3 DNA: TGTGCCAGTGGTTCCCCAGGGACAGGGTTCTACGAGCAGTACTTC

D gene: -
V gene: TRBV7-2
J gene: TRBJ2-1
clone size: -
CDR3 protein: CASSLAWDPTYNEQFF
CDR3 DNA: TGTGCCAGCAGCTTAGCTTGGGACCCCACCTACAATGAGCAGTTCTTC

D gene: -
V gene: TRBV5-5
J gene: TRBJ2-5
clone size: -
CDR3 protein: CASSLIGTQYF
CDR3 DNA: TGTGCCAGCAGCTTAATTGGGACCCAGTACTTC

D gene: -
V gene: TRBV27
J gene: TRBJ2-2
clone size: -
CDR3 protein: CASSVVGEDGGELFF
CDR3 DNA: TGTGCCAGCAGTGTGGTGGGGGAAGACGGCGGGGAGCTGTTTTTT

D gene: -
V gene: TRBV27
J gene: TRBJ2-2
clone size: -
CDR3 protein: CASRVSVSGNTGELFF
CDR3 DNA: TGTGCCAGCAGAGTCAGTGTTAGCGGAAACACCGGGGAGCTGTTTTTT

D gene: TRBD1
V gene: TRBV19
J gene: TRBJ1-2
clone size: once
CDR3 protein: CASTPDRGNYGYTF
CDR3 DNA: TGTGCCAGTACCCCGGACAGGGGAAACTATGGCTACACCTTC

D gene: TRBD1
V gene: TRBV11-3
J gene: TRBJ2-2
clone size: -
CDR3 protein: CASSLAGTGSDTGELFF
CDR3 DNA: TGTGCCAGCAGCTTAGCTGGGACAGGGTCGGACACCGGGGAGCTGTTTTTT

D gene: TRBD1
V gene: TRBV4-3
J gene: TRBJ1-2
clone size: once
CDR3 protein: CASSQVTGVRYGYTF
CDR3 DNA: TGCGCCAGCAGCCAAGTTACAGGGGTTAGATATGGCTACACCTTC

D gene: -
V gene: TRBV28
J gene: TRBJ1-4
clone size: -
CDR3 protein: CASSYNGAHEKLFF
CDR3 DNA: TGTGCCAGCAGTTACAACGGTGCGCATGAAAAACTGTTTTTT

D gene: TRBD2
V gene: TRBV11-2
J gene: TRBJ2-1
clone size: medium-sized
CDR3 protein: CASSVAGLAGGRNEQFF
CDR3 DNA: TGTGCCAGCAGCGTAGCGGGACTAGCGGGAGGCAGAAATGAGCAGTTCTTC

D gene: -
V gene: TRBV7-9
J gene: TRBJ1-2
clone size: few
CDR3 protein: CASSLALGPSHYGYTF
CDR3 DNA: TGTGCCAGCAGCTTAGCGCTCGGGCCCTCCCATTATGGCTACACCTTC

D gene: -
V gene: TRBV3-1/TRBV3-2
J gene: TRBJ1-2
clone size: -
CDR3 protein: CASARGGLYGYTF
CDR3 DNA: TGTGCCAGCGCCCGGGGGGGACTCTATGGCTACACCTTC

D gene: -
V gene: TRBV28
J gene: TRBJ1-1
clone size: -
CDR3 protein: CASSWGDSMKEAFF
CDR3 DNA: TGTGCCAGCAGTTGGGGTGACAGCATGAAAGAAGCTTTCTTT

D gene: -
V gene: TRBV18
J gene: TRBJ2-1
clone size: -
CDR3 protein: CASSPTFTTGNNEQFF
CDR3 DNA: TGTGCCAGCTCACCGACCTTTACTACAGGGAACAATGAGCAGTTCTTC

D gene: -
V gene: TRBV28
J gene: TRBJ2-7
clone size: -
CDR3 protein: CASSLAGPTGQYF
CDR3 DNA: TGTGCCAGCAGTTTAGCAGGCCCCACCGGGCAGTACTTC

D gene: -
V gene: TRBV7-8
J gene: TRBJ2-6
clone size: -
CDR3 protein: CASSHTRGSGANVLTF
CDR3 DNA: TGTGCCAGCAGCCATACCCGGGGGTCTGGGGCCAACGTCCTGACTTTC

D gene: -
V gene: TRBV7-2
J gene: TRBJ2-1
clone size: -
CDR3 protein: CASSFTSTSYNEQFF
CDR3 DNA: TGTGCCAGCAGCTTTACTAGCACGTCCTACAATGAGCAGTTCTTC

D gene: -
V gene: TRBV12-5
J gene: TRBJ2-3
clone size: -
CDR3 protein: CASAGWEADTQYF
CDR3 DNA: TGTGCTAGTGCTGGCTGGGAGGCAGATACGCAGTATTTT

D gene: TRBD1
V gene: TRBV14
J gene: TRBJ1-1
clone size: -
CDR3 protein: CASSPLDRENTEAFF
CDR3 DNA: TGTGCCAGCAGCCCTCTCGACAGGGAAAACACTGAAGCTTTCTTT

D gene: TRBD2
V gene: TRBV28
J gene: TRBJ2-5
clone size: once
CDR3 protein: CASSSQRGGAGETQYF
CDR3 DNA: TGTGCCAGCAGTTCGCAAAGGGGAGGGGCGGGAGAGACCCAGTACTTC

D gene: TRBD2
V gene: TRBV4-2
J gene: TRBJ2-5
clone size: -
CDR3 protein: CASSAEGRSGSSIPRETQYF
CDR3 DNA: TGTGCCAGCAGCGCCGAGGGACGTAGCGGGAGCTCTATTCCGAGGGAGACCCAGTACTTC

D gene: TRBD2
V gene: TRBV9
J gene: TRBJ2-5
clone size: few
CDR3 protein: CASSALDLAEQETQYF
CDR3 DNA: TGTGCCAGCAGCGCCCTGGACCTAGCGGAACAAGAGACCCAGTACTTC

D gene: -
V gene: TRBV6-5
J gene: TRBJ2-1
clone size: few
CDR3 protein: CASSYGGMTNNEQFF
CDR3 DNA: TGTGCCAGCAGTTACGGCGGGATGACTAACAATGAGCAGTTCTTC

D gene: -
V gene: TRBV24-1
J gene: TRBJ2-5
clone size: few
CDR3 protein: CATNGGGETQYF
CDR3 DNA: TGTGCCACCAATGGCGGCGGCGAGACCCAGTACTTC

D gene: -
V gene: TRBV4-2
J gene: TRBJ2-5
clone size: -
CDR3 protein: CASSQVIGGGEETQYF
CDR3 DNA: TGTGCCAGCAGCCAAGTCATCGGAGGAGGGGAAGAGACCCAGTACTTC

D gene: -
V gene: TRBV28
J gene: TRBJ2-3
clone size: once
CDR3 protein: CASSGADTQYF
CDR3 DNA: TGTGCCAGCAGCGGGGCAGATACGCAGTATTTT

D gene: TRBD1
V gene: TRBV28
J gene: TRBJ1-2
clone size: -
CDR3 protein: CASTLQGLNYGYTF
CDR3 DNA: TGTGCCAGTACGTTACAGGGGTTAAACTATGGCTACACCTTC

D gene: TRBD2
V gene: TRBV9
J gene: TRBJ2-7
clone size: -
CDR3 protein: CASSPAGGTMAEQYF
CDR3 DNA: TGTGCCAGCAGCCCAGCGGGGGGGACCATGGCCGAGCAGTACTTC

D gene: -
V gene: TRBV7-2
J gene: TRBJ1-5
clone size: -
CDR3 protein: CASSATGPSQPQHF
CDR3 DNA: TGTGCCAGCAGCGCTACAGGGCCGAGTCAGCCCCAGCATTTT

D gene: TRBD1
V gene: TRBV6-2/TRBV6-3
J gene: TRBJ1-2
clone size: -
CDR3 protein: CASSNSGTGGGYTF
CDR3 DNA: TGTGCCAGCAGTAACTCCGGGACAGGGGGCGGCTACACCTTC

D gene: -
V gene: TRBV25-1
J gene: TRBJ1-2
clone size: -
CDR3 protein: CASSAQGERGYTF
CDR3 DNA: TGTGCCAGCAGTGCCCAAGGGGAGAGGGGCTACACCTTC

D gene: TRBD1
V gene: TRBV28
J gene: TRBJ2-7
clone size: -
CDR3 protein: CASRGGQGTYEQYF
CDR3 DNA: TGTGCCAGCAGGGGGGGACAGGGAACCTACGAGCAGTACTTC

D gene: TRBD2
V gene: TRBV14
J gene: TRBJ2-3
clone size: -
CDR3 protein: CASSQSAGLAVRPATDTQYF
CDR3 DNA: TGTGCCAGCAGCCAATCCGCGGGACTAGCGGTGAGACCCGCCACAGATACGCAGTATTTT

D gene: -
V gene: TRBV7-9
J gene: TRBJ2-1
clone size: -
CDR3 protein: CASTLLENHGLFF
CDR3 DNA: TGTGCCAGCACCCTCCTGGAAAATCATGGGCTGTTCTTC

D gene: -
V gene: TRBV10-3
J gene: TRBJ1-3
clone size: -
CDR3 protein: CAISTIAGNTIYF
CDR3 DNA: TGTGCCATCAGTACGATCGCTGGAAACACCATATATTTT

D gene: TRBD1
V gene: TRBV19
J gene: TRBJ1-2
clone size: -
CDR3 protein: CASSTKQGAYGYTF
CDR3 DNA: TGTGCCAGTAGTACCAAACAGGGGGCGTATGGCTACACCTTC

D gene: -
V gene: TRBV19
J gene: TRBJ1-5
clone size: once
CDR3 protein: CASNMYSNQPQHF
CDR3 DNA: TGTGCCAGTAATATGTATAGCAATCAGCCCCAGCATTTT

D gene: TRBD1
V gene: TRBV5-1
J gene: TRBJ2-7
clone size: -
CDR3 protein: CASRTEGASYEQYF
CDR3 DNA: TGCGCCAGCAGGACCGAGGGGGCTTCCTACGAGCAGTACTTC

D gene: -
V gene: TRBV19
J gene: TRBJ1-2
clone size: -
CDR3 protein: CASYRAIGGGYTF
CDR3 DNA: TGTGCCAGCTACCGGGCTATCGGAGGGGGCTACACCTTC